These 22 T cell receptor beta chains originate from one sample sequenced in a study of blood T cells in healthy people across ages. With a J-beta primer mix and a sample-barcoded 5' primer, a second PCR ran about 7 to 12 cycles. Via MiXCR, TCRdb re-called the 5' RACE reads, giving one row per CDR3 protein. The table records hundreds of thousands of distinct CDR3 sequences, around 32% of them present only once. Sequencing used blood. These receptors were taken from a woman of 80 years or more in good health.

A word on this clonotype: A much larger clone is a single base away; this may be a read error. Here the CDR3 reads CAWRVGTGGDEQFF. The CDR3 DNA is TGTGCCTGGAGGGTAGGGACAGGGGGCGATGAGCAGTTCTTC. The chain carries TRBV30 and TRBJ2-1; TRBD1 aligns across 12 bases. In germline, CDR1 is GTSNPN, CDR2 SVGIG (reference sequence). The CDR3 totals 14 residues. V was pared by 3 bases and J by 8 bases, with 5 bases of the junction left unmatched.

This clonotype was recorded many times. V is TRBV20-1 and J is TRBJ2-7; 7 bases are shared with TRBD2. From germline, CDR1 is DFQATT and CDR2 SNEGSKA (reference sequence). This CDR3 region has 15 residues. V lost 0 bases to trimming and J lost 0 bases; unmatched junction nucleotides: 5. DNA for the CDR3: TGCAGTGCTAGAGAAAAGCGGGGAACCTCCTACGAGCAGTACTTC. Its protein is CSAREKRGTSYEQYF.

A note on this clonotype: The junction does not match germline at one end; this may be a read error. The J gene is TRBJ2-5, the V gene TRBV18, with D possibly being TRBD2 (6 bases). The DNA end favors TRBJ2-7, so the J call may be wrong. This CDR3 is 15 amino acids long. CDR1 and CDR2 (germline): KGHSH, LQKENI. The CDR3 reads CASSPRDFASHEQYF. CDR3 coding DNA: TGTGCCAGCTCACCGCGGGACTTCGCCTCCCACGAGCAGTACTTC.

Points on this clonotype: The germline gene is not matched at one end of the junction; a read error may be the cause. As DNA, the CDR3 is TGTGCCAGCAGTTCCACCAGACAGGGGCCTGACTACGTGCAGTACTTC. Amino acid sequence: CASSSTRQGPDYVQYF. This chain uses TRBV28 with TRBJ2-7, with TRBD1 identical over 8 bases. Germline values: CDR1 MDHEN, CDR2 SYDVKM. The CDR3 loop spans 16 amino acids.

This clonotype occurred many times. The CDR3 nucleotides read TGCGCCAGCAGCCAAGATTCTCCCGGACAGATATACAATGAGCAGTTCTTC. It translates to CASSQDSPGQIYNEQFF. The chain has TRBV4-3 and TRBJ2-1, with D possibly being TRBD1 (6 bases). Trimming removed 0 bases at V and 4 bases at J, with 16 bases between. The CDR3 extends over 17 amino acids. Germline values: CDR1 LGHNA, CDR2 YSLEER.

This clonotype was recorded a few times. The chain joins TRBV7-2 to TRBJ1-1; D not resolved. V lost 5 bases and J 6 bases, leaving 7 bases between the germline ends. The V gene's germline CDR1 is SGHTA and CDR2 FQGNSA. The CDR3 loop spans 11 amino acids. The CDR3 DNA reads TGTGCCAGCAGCCCCCTCTCTGAAGCTTTCTTT. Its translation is CASSPLSEAFF.

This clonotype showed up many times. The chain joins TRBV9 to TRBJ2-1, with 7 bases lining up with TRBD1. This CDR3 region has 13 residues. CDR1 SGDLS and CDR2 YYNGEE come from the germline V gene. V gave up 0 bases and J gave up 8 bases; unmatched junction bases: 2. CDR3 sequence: CASSVGQGYEQFF. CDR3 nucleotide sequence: TGTGCCAGCAGCGTAGGACAGGGCTATGAGCAGTTCTTC.

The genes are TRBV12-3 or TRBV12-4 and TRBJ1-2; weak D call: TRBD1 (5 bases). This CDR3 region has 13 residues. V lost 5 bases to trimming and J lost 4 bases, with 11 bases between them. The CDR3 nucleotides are TGTGCCAGCAGTCGGGGGGGTACCTATGGCTACACCTTC. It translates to CASSRGGTYGYTF.

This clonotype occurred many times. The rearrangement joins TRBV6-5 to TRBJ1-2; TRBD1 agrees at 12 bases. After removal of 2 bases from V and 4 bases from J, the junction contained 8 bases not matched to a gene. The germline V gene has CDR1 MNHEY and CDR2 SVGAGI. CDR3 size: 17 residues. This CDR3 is CASSYQGQGATGYGYTF. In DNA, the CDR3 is TGTGCCAGCAGTTACCAGGGACAGGGGGCGACAGGCTATGGCTACACCTTC.

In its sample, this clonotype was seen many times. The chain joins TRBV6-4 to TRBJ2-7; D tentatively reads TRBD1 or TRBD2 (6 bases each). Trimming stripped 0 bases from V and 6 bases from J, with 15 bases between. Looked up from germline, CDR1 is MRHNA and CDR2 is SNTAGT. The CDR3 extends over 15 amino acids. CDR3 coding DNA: TGTGCCAGCAGTGACTCTCGGGGGCGGGTGCTCGAGCAGTACTTC. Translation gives CASSDSRGRVLEQYF.

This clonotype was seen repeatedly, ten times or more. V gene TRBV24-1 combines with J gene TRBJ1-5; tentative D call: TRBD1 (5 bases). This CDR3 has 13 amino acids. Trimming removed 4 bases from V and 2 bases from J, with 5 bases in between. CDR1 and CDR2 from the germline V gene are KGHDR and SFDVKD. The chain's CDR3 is CATSEGGNQPQHF. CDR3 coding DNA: TGTGCCACCAGTGAAGGGGGCAATCAGCCCCAGCATTTT.

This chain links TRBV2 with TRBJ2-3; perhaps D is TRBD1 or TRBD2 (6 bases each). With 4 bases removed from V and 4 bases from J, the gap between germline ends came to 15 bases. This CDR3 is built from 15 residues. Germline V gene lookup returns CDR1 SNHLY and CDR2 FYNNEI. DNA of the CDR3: TGTGCCAGCAGTGGAGACCCCCGGGGGCCAGATACGCAGTATTTT. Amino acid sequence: CASSGDPRGPDTQYF.

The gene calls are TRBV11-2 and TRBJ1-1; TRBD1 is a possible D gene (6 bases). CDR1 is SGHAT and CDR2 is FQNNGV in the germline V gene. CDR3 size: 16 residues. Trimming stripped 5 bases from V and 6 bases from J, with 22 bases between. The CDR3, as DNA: TGTGCCAGCAGCCGAGATGGCAGGGGAAGTTTCCCTGAAGCTTTCTTT. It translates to CASSRDGRGSFPEAFF.

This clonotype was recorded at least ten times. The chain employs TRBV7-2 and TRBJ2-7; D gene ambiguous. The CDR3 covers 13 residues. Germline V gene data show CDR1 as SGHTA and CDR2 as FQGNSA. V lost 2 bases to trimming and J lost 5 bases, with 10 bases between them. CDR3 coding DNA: TGTGCCAGCAGCTTATTGAATTACCACGAGCAGTACTTC. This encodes CASSLLNYHEQYF.

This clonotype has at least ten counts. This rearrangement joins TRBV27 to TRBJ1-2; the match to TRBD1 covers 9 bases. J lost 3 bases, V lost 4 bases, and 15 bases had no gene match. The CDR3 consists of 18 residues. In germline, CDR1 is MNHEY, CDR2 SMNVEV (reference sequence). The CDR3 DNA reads TGTGCCAGCAGTTCCTCGGGACAGGGAGCAATCGGGGACTATGGCTACACCTTC. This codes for CASSSSGQGAIGDYGYTF.

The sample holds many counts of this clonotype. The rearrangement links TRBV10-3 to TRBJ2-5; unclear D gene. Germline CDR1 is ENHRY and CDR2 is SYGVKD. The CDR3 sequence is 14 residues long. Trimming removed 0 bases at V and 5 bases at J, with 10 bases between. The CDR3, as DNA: TGTGCCATCAGTGAGTCTGATTTGGCGGAGACCCAGTACTTC. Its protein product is CAISESDLAETQYF.

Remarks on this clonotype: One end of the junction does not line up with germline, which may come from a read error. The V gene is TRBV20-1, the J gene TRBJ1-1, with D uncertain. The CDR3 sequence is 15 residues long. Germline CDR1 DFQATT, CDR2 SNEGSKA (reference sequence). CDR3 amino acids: CSAREESGSRTEAFF. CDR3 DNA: TGCAGTGCTAGAGAGGAGTCGGGGTCGCGAACTGAGGCTTTCTTT.

The CDR3 nucleotides read TGCGCCAGCAAGAATTGGGGGCCTGATAATTCACCCCTCCACTTT. It encodes CASKNWGPDNSPLHF. The rearrangement links TRBV10-2 to TRBJ1-6; a weak D match, TRBD1 (6 bases). Trimming removed 7 bases from V and 5 bases from J, with 15 bases in between. The CDR3 sequence is 15 residues long. Germline loops: CDR1 WSHSY, CDR2 SAAADI.

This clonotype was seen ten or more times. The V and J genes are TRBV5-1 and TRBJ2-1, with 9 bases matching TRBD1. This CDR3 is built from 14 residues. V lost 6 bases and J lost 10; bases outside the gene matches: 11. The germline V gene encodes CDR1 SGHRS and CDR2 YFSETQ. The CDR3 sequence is CASTTGTGSREQFF. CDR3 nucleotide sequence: TGCGCCAGCACCACCGGGACAGGGAGCCGAGAGCAGTTCTTC.

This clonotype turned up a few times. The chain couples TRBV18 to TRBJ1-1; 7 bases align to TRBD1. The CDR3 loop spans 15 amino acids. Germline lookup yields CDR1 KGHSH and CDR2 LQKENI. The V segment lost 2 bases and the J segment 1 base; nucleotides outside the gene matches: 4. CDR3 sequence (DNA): TGTGCCAGCTCACCATCAGGACAGGAGAACACTGAAGCTTTCTTT. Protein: CASSPSGQENTEAFF.

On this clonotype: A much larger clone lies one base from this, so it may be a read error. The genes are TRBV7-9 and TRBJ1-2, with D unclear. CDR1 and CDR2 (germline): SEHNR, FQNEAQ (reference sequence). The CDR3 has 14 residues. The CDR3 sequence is CASTESQLNYDYTF. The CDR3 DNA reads TGTGCCAGCACGGAAAGCCAGCTTAACTATGACTACACCTTC. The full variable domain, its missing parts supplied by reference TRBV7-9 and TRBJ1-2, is DTGVSQNPRHKITKRGQNVTFRCDPISEHNRLYWYRQTLGQGPEFLTYFQNEAQLEKSRLLSDRFSAERPKGSFSTLEIQRTEQGDSAMYLCASTESQLNYDYTFGSGTRLTVV.

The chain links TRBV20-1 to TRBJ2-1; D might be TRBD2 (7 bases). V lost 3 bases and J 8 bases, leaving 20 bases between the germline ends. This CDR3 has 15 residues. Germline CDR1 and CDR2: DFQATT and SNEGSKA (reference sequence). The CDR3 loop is CSARETGGQFDEQFF. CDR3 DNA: TGCAGTGCTAGGGAAACGGGAGGACAGTTCGATGAGCAGTTCTTC.